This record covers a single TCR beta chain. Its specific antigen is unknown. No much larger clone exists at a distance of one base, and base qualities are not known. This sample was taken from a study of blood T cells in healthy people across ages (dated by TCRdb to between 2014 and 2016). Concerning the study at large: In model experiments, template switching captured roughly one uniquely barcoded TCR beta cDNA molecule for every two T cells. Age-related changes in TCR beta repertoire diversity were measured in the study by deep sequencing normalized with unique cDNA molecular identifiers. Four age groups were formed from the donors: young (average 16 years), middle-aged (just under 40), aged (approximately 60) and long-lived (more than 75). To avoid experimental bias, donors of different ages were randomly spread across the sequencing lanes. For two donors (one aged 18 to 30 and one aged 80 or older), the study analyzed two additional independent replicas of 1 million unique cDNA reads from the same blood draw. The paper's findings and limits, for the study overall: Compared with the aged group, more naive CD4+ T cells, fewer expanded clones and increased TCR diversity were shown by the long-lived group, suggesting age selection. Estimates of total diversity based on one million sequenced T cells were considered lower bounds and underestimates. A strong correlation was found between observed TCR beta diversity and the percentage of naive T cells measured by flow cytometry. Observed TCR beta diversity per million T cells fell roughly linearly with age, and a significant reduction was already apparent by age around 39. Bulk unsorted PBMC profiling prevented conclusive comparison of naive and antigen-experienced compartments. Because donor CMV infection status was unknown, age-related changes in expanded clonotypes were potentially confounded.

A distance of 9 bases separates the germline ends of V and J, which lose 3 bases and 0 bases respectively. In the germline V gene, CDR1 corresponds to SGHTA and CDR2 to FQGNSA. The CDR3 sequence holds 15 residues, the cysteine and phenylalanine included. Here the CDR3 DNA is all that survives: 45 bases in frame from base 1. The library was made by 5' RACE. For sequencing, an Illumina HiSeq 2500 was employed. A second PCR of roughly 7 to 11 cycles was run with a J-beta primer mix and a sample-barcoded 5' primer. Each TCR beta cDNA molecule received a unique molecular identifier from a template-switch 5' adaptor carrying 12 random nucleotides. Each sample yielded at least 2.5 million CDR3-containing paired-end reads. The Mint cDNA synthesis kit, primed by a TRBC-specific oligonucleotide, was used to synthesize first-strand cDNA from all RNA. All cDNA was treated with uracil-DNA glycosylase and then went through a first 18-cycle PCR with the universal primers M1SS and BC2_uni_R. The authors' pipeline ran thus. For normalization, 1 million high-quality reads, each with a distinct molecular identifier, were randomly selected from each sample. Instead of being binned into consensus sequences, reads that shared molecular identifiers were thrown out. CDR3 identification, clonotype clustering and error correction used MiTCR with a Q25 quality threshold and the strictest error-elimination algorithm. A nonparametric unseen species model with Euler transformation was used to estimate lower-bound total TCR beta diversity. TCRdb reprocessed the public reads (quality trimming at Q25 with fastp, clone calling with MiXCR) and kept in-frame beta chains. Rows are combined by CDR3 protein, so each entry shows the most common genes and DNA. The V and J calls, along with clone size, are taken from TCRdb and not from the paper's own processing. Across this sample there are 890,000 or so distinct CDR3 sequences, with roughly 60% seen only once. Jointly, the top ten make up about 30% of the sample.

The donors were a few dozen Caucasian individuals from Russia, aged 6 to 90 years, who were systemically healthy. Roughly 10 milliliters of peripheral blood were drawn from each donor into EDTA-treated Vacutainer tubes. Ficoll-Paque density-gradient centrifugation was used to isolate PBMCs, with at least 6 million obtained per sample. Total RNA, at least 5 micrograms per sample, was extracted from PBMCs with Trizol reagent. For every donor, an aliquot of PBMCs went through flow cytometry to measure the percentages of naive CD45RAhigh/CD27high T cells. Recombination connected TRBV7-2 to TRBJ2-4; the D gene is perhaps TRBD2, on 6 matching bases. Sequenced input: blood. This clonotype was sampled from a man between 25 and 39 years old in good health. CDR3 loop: CASSFGRGAKNIQYF. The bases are TGTGCCAGCAGCTTCGGGCGGGGAGCCAAAAACATTCAGTACTTC. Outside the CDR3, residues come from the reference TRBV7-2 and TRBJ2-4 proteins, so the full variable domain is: GAGVSQSPSNKVTEKGKDVELRCDPISGHTALYWYRQSLGQGLEFLIYFQGNSAPDKSGLPSDRFSAERTGGSVSTLTIQRTQQEDSAVYLCASSFGRGAKNIQYFGAGTRLSVL.